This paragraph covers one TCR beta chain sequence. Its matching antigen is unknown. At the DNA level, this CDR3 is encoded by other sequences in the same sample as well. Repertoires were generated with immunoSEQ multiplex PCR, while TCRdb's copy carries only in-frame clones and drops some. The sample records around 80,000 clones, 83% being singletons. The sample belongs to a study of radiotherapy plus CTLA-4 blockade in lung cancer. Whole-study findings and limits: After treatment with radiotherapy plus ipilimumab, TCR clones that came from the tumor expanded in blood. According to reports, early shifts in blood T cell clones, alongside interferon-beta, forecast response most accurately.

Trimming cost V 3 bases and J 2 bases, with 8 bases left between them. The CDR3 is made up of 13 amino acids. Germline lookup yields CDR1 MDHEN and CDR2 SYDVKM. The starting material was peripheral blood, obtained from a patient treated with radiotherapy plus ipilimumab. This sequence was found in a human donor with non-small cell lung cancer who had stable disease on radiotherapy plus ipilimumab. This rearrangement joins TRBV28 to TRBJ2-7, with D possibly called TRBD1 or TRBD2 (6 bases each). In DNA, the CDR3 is TGTGCCAGCAGTTTCGGGGGCACCTACGAGCAGTACTTC. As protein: CASSFGGTYEQYF.